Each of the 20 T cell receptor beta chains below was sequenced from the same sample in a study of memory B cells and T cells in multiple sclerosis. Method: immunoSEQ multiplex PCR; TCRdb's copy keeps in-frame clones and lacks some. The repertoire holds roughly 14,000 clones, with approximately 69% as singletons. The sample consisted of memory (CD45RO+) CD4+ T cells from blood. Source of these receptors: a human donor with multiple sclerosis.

The CDR3 is CSVTPQGTNYGYTF. CDR3 nucleotides: TGCAGCGTCACTCCTCAGGGTACCAACTATGGCTACACCTTC. The V call is TRBV29-1, the J call TRBJ1-2; TRBD1 is a possible D gene (5 bases). This CDR3 has 14 amino acids. Germline V gene data show CDR1 as SQVTM and CDR2 as ANQGSEA. V lost 6 bases and J lost 2, with 16 bases in between. Filled out from reference TRBV29-1 and TRBJ1-2, the complete variable domain reads SAVISQKPSRDICQRGTSLTIQCQVDSQVTMMFWYRQQPGQSLTLIATANQGSEATYESGFVIDKFPISRPNLTFSTLTVSNMSPEDSSIYLCSVTPQGTNYGYTFGSGTRLTVV.

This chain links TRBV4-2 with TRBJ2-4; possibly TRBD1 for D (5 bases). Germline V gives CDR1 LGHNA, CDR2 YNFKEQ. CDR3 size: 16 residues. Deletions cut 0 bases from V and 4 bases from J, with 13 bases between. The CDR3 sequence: CASSQEGALGKNIQYF. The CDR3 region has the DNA TGTGCCAGCAGCCAAGAAGGGGCACTGGGGAAAAACATTCAGTACTTC.

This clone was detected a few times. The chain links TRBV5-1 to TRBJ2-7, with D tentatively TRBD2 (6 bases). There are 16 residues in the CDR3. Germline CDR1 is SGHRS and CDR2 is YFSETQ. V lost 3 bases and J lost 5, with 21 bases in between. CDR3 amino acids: CASSSLGSGSVNEQYF. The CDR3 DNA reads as TGCGCCAGCAGCTCCCTTGGTTCCGGGAGCGTCAACGAGCAGTACTTC.

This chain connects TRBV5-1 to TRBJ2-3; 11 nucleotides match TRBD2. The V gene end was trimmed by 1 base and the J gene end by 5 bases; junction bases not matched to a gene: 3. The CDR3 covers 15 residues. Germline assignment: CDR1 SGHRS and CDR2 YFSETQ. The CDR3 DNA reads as TGCGCCAGCAGCTTGAGGGGACTAGCGGTAGATACGCAGTATTTT. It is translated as CASSLRGLAVDTQYF. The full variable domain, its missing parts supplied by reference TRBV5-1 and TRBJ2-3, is KAGVTQTPRYLIKTRGQQVTLSCSPISGHRSVSWYQQTPGQGLQFLFEYFSETQRNKGNFPGRFSGRQFSNSRSEMNVSTLELGDSALYLCASSLRGLAVDTQYFGPGTRLTVL.

CDR3 coding DNA: TGTGCCAGCAGTGAGGGGGGGGAGACCCAGTACTTC. Translated: CASSEGGETQYF. The rearrangement links TRBV6-1 to TRBJ2-5; 7 bases agree with TRBD2. The CDR3 is 12 amino acids. Trimming took 3 bases from V and 5 from J; bases not matched to a gene: 0. Germline assignment: CDR1 MNHNS and CDR2 SASEGT.

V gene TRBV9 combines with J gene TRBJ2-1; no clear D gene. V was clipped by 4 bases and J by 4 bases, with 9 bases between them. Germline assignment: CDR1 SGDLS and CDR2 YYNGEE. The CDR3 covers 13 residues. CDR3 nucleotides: TGTGCCAGCAGCCCAAACGAGTACAATGAGCAGTTCTTC. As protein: CASSPNEYNEQFF.

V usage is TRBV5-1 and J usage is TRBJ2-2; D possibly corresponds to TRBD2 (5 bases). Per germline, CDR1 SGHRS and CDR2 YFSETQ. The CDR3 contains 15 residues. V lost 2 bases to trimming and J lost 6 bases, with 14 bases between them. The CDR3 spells CASSLLGSGAGELFF. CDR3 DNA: TGCGCCAGCAGCTTATTAGGCTCCGGGGCCGGGGAGCTGTTTTTT.

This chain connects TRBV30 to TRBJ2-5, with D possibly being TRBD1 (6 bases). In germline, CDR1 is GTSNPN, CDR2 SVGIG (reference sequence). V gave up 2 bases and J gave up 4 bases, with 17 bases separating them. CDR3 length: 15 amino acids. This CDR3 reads CAWSRQGQGGETQYF. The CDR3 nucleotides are TGTGCCTGGAGTAGGCAGGGACAAGGGGGAGAGACCCAGTACTTC.

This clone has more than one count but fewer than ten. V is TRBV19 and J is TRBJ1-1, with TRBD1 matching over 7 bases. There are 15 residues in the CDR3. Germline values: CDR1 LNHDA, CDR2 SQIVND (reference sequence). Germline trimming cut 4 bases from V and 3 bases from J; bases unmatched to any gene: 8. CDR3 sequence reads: CASSNRGSYDTEAFF. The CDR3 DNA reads TGTGCCAGTAGTAACAGGGGTTCGTATGACACTGAAGCTTTCTTT.

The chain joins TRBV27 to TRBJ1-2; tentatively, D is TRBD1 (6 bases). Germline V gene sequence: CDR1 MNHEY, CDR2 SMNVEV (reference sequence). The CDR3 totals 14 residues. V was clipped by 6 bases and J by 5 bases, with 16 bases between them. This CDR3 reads CASRRTVGEYGYTF. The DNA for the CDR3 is TGTGCCAGCAGACGGACAGTGGGGGAGTATGGCTACACCTTC.

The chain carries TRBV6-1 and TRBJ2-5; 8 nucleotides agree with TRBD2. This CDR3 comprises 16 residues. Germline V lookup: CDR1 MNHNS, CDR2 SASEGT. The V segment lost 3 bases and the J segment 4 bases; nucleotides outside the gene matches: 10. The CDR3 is CASSDPGLGVGETQYF. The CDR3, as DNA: TGTGCCAGCAGTGATCCGGGACTAGGAGTTGGAGAGACCCAGTACTTC.

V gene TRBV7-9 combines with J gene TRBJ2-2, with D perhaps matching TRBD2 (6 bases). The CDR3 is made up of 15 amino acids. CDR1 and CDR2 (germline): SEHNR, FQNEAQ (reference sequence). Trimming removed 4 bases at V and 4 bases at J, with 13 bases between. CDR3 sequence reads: CASSSPGLFTGELFF. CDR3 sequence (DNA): TGTGCCAGCAGCTCCCCGGGACTTTTCACCGGGGAGCTGTTTTTT.

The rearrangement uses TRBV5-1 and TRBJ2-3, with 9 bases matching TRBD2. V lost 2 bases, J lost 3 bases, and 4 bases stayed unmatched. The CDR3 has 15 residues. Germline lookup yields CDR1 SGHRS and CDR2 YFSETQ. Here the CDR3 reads CASSFLAGLTDTQYF. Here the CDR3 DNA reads TGCGCCAGCAGCTTTCTAGCGGGACTTACAGATACGCAGTATTTT. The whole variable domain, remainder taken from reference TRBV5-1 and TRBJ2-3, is KAGVTQTPRYLIKTRGQQVTLSCSPISGHRSVSWYQQTPGQGLQFLFEYFSETQRNKGNFPGRFSGRQFSNSRSEMNVSTLELGDSALYLCASSFLAGLTDTQYFGPGTRLTVL.

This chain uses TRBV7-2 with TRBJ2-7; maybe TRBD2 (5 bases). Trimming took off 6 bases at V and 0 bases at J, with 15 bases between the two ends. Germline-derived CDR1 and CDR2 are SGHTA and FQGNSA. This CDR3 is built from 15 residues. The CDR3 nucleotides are TGTGCCAGCAGGTACATGGGGAGTCCCTCCTACGAGCAGTACTTC. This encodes CASRYMGSPSYEQYF.

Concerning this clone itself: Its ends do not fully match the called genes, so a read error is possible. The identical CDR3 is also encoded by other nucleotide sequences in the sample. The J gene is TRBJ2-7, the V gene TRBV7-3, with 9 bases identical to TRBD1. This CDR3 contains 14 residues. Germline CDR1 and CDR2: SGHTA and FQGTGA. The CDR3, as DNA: TGTGCGAGCAGCCGTAACAGGGGGCAGGGGGAGCAGTACTTC. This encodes CASSRNRGQGEQYF.

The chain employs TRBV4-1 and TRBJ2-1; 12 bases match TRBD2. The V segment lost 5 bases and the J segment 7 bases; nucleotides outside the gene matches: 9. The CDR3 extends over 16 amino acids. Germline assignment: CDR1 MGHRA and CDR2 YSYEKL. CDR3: CASSASLAGGRNEQFF. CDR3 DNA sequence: TGCGCCAGCAGCGCTTCACTAGCGGGGGGACGGAATGAGCAGTTCTTC.

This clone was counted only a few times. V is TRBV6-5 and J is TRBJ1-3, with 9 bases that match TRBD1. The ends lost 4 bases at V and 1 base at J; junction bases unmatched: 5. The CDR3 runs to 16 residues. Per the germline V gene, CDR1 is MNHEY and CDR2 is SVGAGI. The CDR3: CASSSSGQGSGNTIYF. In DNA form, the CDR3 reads TGTGCCAGCAGTTCCTCGGGACAGGGTTCTGGAAACACCATATATTTT.

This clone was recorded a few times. In DNA form, the CDR3 reads TGTGCCATCGACGGGAGGGTCTACGAGCAGTACTTC. Amino acids: CAIDGRVYEQYF. The chain has TRBV6-1 and TRBJ2-7, with 8 nucleotides matching TRBD2. This CDR3 spans 12 amino acids. The J segment lost 3 bases and the V segment lost 10 bases, leaving 5 bases of the junction unmatched. Germline loops: CDR1 MNHNS, CDR2 SASEGT.

Here the CDR3 DNA reads TGCGCCAGCAGCCTGGGACTAGCGGGGCGACAGAACACAGATACGCAGTATTTT. Translated: CASSLGLAGRQNTDTQYF. This sequence joins TRBV5-1 and TRBJ2-3; 13 bases agree with TRBD2. The CDR3 totals 18 residues. Per germline, CDR1 SGHRS and CDR2 YFSETQ. V was pared by 4 bases and J by 2 bases, with 10 bases of the junction left unmatched.

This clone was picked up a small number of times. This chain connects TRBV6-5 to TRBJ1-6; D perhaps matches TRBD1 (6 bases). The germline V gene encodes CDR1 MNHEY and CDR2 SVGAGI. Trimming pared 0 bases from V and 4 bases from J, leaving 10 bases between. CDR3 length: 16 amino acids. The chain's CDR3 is CASSYSGGGYNSPLHF. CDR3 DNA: TGTGCCAGCAGTTACTCGGGAGGGGGTTATAATTCACCCCTCCACTTT.